This T cell receptor (beta chain) was obtained from a study of blood T cell repertoires in COVID-19. Turning to the study itself: Italy, Spain and the United States were the sources of the convalescent and acute COVID-19 samples. Sources were T cells, B-cell-depleted T cells, or PBMCs; the material itself was cDNA or gDNA.

Trimming removed 3 bases at V and 2 bases at J, with 9 bases between. CDR1 SGHDT and CDR2 YYEEEE come from the germline V gene. The CDR3 extends over 13 amino acids. Libraries were prepared by immunoSEQ multiplex PCR; TCRdb keeps only in-frame clonotypes and omits some of them. This table holds tens of thousands of clones, over 65% found once. The sample comprised peripheral blood. J is TRBJ2-7 and V is TRBV5-6, with a tentative D call TRBD1 (6 bases). This receptor was taken from a human donor in a cohort sampled during active COVID-19. CDR3: CASSSGVAYEQYF. The CDR3 region has the DNA TGTGCCAGCAGCTCAGGGGTGGCCTACGAGCAGTACTTC.